Listed here are 30 T cell receptor beta chains from one sample, sequenced in a study of shared clonotypes between healthy human individuals. Terminally differentiated effector memory CD45RA+ cells were excluded from the naive CD8 cells, which were CD45RO-negative and positively selected for CCR7. Repertoires were generated with immunoSEQ multiplex PCR, while TCRdb's copy carries only in-frame clones and drops some. The data contain about 2.1 million clones, roughly 91% of them singletons. Material for sequencing was naive CD8+ T cells from PBMCs. The receptors shown here come from a young man in good health. Some clones in this sample may be carry-over from other donors' samples.

Here the CDR3 DNA reads TGTGCCAGCAGCTTAAGATACGGGACAGGCCAGAACACTGAAGCTTTCTTT. This sequence encodes CASSLRYGTGQNTEAFF. The genes are TRBV11-2 and TRBJ1-1; 8 positions match TRBD1. After removal of 2 bases from V and 1 base from J, the junction contained 9 bases not matched to a gene. Germline-derived CDR1 and CDR2 are SGHAT and FQNNGV. The CDR3 extends over 17 amino acids. Complete variable domain (other parts from reference TRBV11-2 and TRBJ1-1): EAGVAQSPRYKIIEKRQSVAFWCNPISGHATLYWYQQILGQGPKLLIQFQNNGVVDDSQLPKDRFSAERLKGVDSTLKIQPAKLEDSAVYLCASSLRYGTGQNTEAFFGQGTRLTVV.

V usage is TRBV5-1 and J usage is TRBJ2-2; unclear D gene. Deletions cut 0 bases from V and 6 bases from J, with 3 bases between. This CDR3 has 12 residues. The germline CDR1 and CDR2 sequences are SGHRS and YFSETQ. CDR3 in DNA: TGCGCCAGCAGCTTGGCTGCCGGGGAGCTGTTTTTT. Translating it yields CASSLAAGELFF.

The CDR3 loop is CASSPPTGRGGYTF. The CDR3 DNA is TGTGCCAGCAGTCCCCCGACAGGGAGGGGAGGCTACACCTTC. V gene TRBV28 combines with J gene TRBJ1-2; TRBD1 matches 7 bases. Trimming cost V 5 bases and J 8 bases; bases outside gene matches: 11. CDR1 and CDR2 (germline): MDHEN, SYDVKM. The CDR3 sequence is 14 residues long.

The chain has TRBV15 and TRBJ1-2; D might be TRBD1 (5 bases). The CDR3 runs 15 residues. CDR1 LNHNV and CDR2 YYDKDF come from the germline V gene (reference sequence). Trimming took off 0 bases at V and 8 bases at J, with 16 bases between the two ends. The CDR3 reads CATSRDAGQGRGYTF. The CDR3 DNA follows: TGTGCCACCAGCAGAGATGCGGGCCAGGGCCGAGGCTACACCTTC.

The chain couples TRBV7-8 to TRBJ2-3; D could derive from TRBD1 or TRBD2 (6 bases each). The CDR3 is made up of 14 amino acids. Trimming left V 5 bases short and J 6 bases short, with 15 bases between. Germline V lookup: CDR1 SGHVS, CDR2 FQNEAQ. The CDR3 DNA reads TGTGCCAGCAGCGTACTCCGGGGGCCCGATACGCAGTATTTT. This encodes CASSVLRGPDTQYF.

This clone was recorded once. This rearrangement joins TRBV7-2 to TRBJ2-3, with TRBD2 matching over 10 bases. V shed 1 base, J shed 5 bases, and the junction held 6 bases outside the gene matches. Germline loops: CDR1 SGHTA, CDR2 FQGNSA. The CDR3 length is 16 residues. The CDR3 protein is CASSLGPSGRVDTQYF. The CDR3 DNA reads as TGTGCCAGCAGCTTAGGCCCTAGCGGGAGAGTAGATACGCAGTATTTT. Looking up the rest from reference TRBV7-2 and TRBJ2-3 gives the full variable domain: GAGVSQSPSNKVTEKGKDVELRCDPISGHTALYWYRQSLGQGLEFLIYFQGNSAPDKSGLPSDRFSAERTGGSVSTLTIQRTQQEDSAVYLCASSLGPSGRVDTQYFGPGTRLTVL.

This chain joins TRBV7-9 and TRBJ1-1; D may be TRBD1 (6 bases). This CDR3 has 14 amino acids. Germline CDR1 reads SEHNR; CDR2 reads FQNEAQ (reference sequence). Trimming took 3 bases from V and 2 from J, leaving 10 bases between them. The chain's CDR3 is CASSLHRENTEAFF. The CDR3 DNA sequence: TGTGCCAGCAGCTTGCACAGGGAAAACACTGAAGCTTTCTTT.

The chain joins TRBV4-1 to TRBJ1-4, with TRBD1 matching over 7 bases. V dropped 4 bases and J dropped 4; count of bases not matched to a gene: 9. Germline CDR1 MGHRA, CDR2 YSYEKL. The CDR3 is made up of 16 amino acids. The CDR3 DNA reads TGCGCCAGCAGCCGAGGCTTGGGACAGAATAATGAAAAACTGTTTTTT. Translated: CASSRGLGQNNEKLFF.

This clone occurred a few times. This specimen includes other DNA sequences encoding the same CDR3. The chain links TRBV6-5 to TRBJ1-1, with TRBD1 as a possible D gene (6 bases). The CDR3 spans 14 residues. Looked up from germline, CDR1 is MNHEY and CDR2 is SVGAGI. Trimming cost V 0 bases and J 5 bases, with 10 bases left between them. The CDR3 protein is CASSYSGAGTEAFF. The CDR3 coding sequence is TGTGCCAGCAGTTACTCGGGGGCTGGAACTGAAGCTTTCTTT.

V is TRBV5-6 and J is TRBJ2-1; D unresolved. The CDR3 consists of 15 residues. In germline, CDR1 is SGHDT, CDR2 YYEEEE. V was pared by 5 bases and J by 8 bases, with 20 bases between. Here the CDR3 reads CASRKASYRYDEQFF. CDR3 nucleotide sequence: TGTGCCAGCAGAAAAGCGTCCTACCGTTACGATGAGCAGTTCTTC.

The genes are TRBV19 and TRBJ1-1, with 8 bases identical to TRBD1. The germline CDR1 and CDR2 sequences are LNHDA and SQIVND (reference sequence). This CDR3 comprises 17 residues. J lost 0 bases, V lost 5 bases, and 11 bases had no gene match. Written as DNA, the CDR3 is TGTGCCAGTAGTCCGGGGCAGGGGGCCACCATGAACACTGAAGCTTTCTTT. Its translation is CASSPGQGATMNTEAFF.

Written as DNA, the CDR3 is TGTGCCAGAAGCTTCAGGACTAGCGGGAGAGTCCCAGATACGCAGTATTTT. Its protein is CARSFRTSGRVPDTQYF. V and J are TRBV5-3 and TRBJ2-3; 13 nucleotides line up with TRBD2. TRBV5-3 is given ORF status, its function remaining uncertain. CDR3 size: 17 residues. The V and J ends lost 2 bases and 4 bases, in that order; junction bases with no gene match: 7.

CDR3 coding DNA: TGTGCCAGCAGCCGCGACGGCCGGGTTGAAGCTTTCTTT. Translated: CASSRDGRVEAFF. The chain uses TRBV16 and TRBJ1-1; no definite D call. V lost 4 bases to trimming and J lost 7 bases, with 13 bases between them. From germline, CDR1 is KGHSY and CDR2 FQNENV. The CDR3 has 13 residues.

The rearrangement uses TRBV7-9 and TRBJ2-7; D gene uncertain. Trimming cost V 0 bases and J 7 bases, with 10 bases left between them. This CDR3 is 13 amino acids long. Germline V gene data show CDR1 as SEHNR and CDR2 as FQNEAQ (reference sequence). CDR3 amino acids: CASSLAAVSEQYF. As DNA, the CDR3 is TGTGCCAGCAGCTTAGCGGCAGTGAGTGAGCAGTACTTC.

The chain links TRBV4-1 to TRBJ2-1, with TRBD2 identical over 12 bases. Trimming cost V 4 bases and J 4 bases; bases outside gene matches: 5. Per the germline V gene, CDR1 is MGHRA and CDR2 is YSYEKL. The CDR3 covers 16 residues. The chain's CDR3 is CASSRLGTSGYNEQFF. The DNA of the CDR3 is TGCGCCAGCAGCCGGTTAGGGACTAGCGGGTACAATGAGCAGTTCTTC.

The gene calls are TRBV19 and TRBJ2-7, with D possibly matching TRBD1 (5 bases). CDR1 is LNHDA and CDR2 is SQIVND in the germline V gene (reference sequence). Deletions cut 6 bases from V and 2 bases from J, with 17 bases between. CDR3 size: 15 residues. Here the CDR3 DNA reads TGTGCCAGTAGCCTCACCAGGGCCGGAACCTACGAGCAGTACTTC. Protein: CASSLTRAGTYEQYF.

This clone was counted once. This chain uses TRBV7-8 with TRBJ2-3; 9 nucleotides line up with TRBD1. CDR1 SGHVS and CDR2 FQNEAQ come from the germline V gene. The CDR3 is 14 residues long. V was clipped by 5 bases and J by 3 bases; unmatched bases: 3. The CDR3 nucleotides are TGTGCCAGCAGCCAAGGACAGGGGACAGATACGCAGTATTTT. Its translation is CASSQGQGTDTQYF.

CDR3 bases: TGTGCCAGCAGTACGTGGGGTGATCAGCCCCAGCATTTT. Amino acid sequence: CASSTWGDQPQHF. The chain couples TRBV2 to TRBJ1-5; D is unresolved. The germline V and J ends were trimmed by 5 bases and 5 bases, with 10 bases remaining between them. The germline V gene has CDR1 SNHLY and CDR2 FYNNEI. The CDR3 extends over 13 amino acids.

V and J are TRBV7-6 and TRBJ1-2, with 12 bases matching TRBD1. The germline CDR1 and CDR2 sequences are SGHVS and FNYEAQ. CDR3 size: 14 residues. The J segment lost 7 bases and the V segment lost 5 bases, leaving 5 bases of the junction unmatched. The chain's CDR3 is CASSPGQGARGYTF. The CDR3 bases are TGTGCCAGCAGCCCGGGACAGGGGGCGCGTGGCTACACCTTC.

The chain employs TRBV7-9 and TRBJ1-2; no reliable D call. V lost 3 bases and J lost 2, with 10 bases in between. CDR1 is SEHNR and CDR2 is FQNEAQ in the germline V gene (reference sequence). This CDR3 region has 14 residues. The CDR3 sequence is CASSLVRQNYGYTF. CDR3 sequence (DNA): TGTGCCAGCAGCTTGGTAAGGCAGAACTATGGCTACACCTTC. The complete variable domain, with remaining parts taken from reference TRBV7-9 and TRBJ1-2, reads DTGVSQNPRHKITKRGQNVTFRCDPISEHNRLYWYRQTLGQGPEFLTYFQNEAQLEKSRLLSDRFSAERPKGSFSTLEIQRTEQGDSAMYLCASSLVRQNYGYTFGSGTRLTVV.

A single count supports this clone. The rearrangement links TRBV29-1 to TRBJ2-6, with D possibly being TRBD1 (6 bases). Looked up from germline, CDR1 is SQVTM and CDR2 is ANQGSEA. V lost 4 bases and J lost 3, with 10 bases in between. This CDR3 is built from 14 residues. CDR3 coding DNA: TGCAGCGTTGTTTGGGGGCTTGGGGCCAACGTCCTGACTTTC. This encodes CSVVWGLGANVLTF.

This chain links TRBV6-5 with TRBJ2-4; possible D gene TRBD1, 5 bases. The V gene's germline CDR1 is MNHEY and CDR2 SVGAGI. This CDR3 has 16 residues. The V gene lost 0 bases and the J gene lost 2 bases, with 11 bases spanning the gap. CDR3 residues: CASSYSQRGTKNIQYF. In DNA, the CDR3 is TGTGCCAGCAGTTACTCGCAAAGGGGTACCAAAAACATTCAGTACTTC.

This sequence joins TRBV4-3 and TRBJ2-1; D gene unclear. Trimming stripped 4 bases from V and 3 bases from J, with 10 bases between. In germline, CDR1 is LGHNA, CDR2 YSLEER. The CDR3 has 14 amino acids. CDR3 nucleotide sequence: TGCGCCAGCAGCCCAAGGGCGTTCTACAATGAGCAGTTCTTC. Translation gives CASSPRAFYNEQFF.

The chain couples TRBV15 to TRBJ2-7; no clear D. V shed 0 bases and J shed 2 bases, with 8 bases lying between them. The CDR3 is made up of 14 amino acids. CDR1 and CDR2 from the germline V gene are LNHNV and YYDKDF (reference sequence). The CDR3 nucleotides read TGTGCCACCAGCAGAGAGGGCGTCACCTACGAGCAGTACTTC. Translated, it gives CATSREGVTYEQYF.

The rearrangement links TRBV6-1 to TRBJ1-2; 9 bases agree with TRBD1. CDR1 and CDR2 (germline): MNHNS, SASEGT. V dropped 8 bases and J dropped 6; count of bases not matched to a gene: 10. The CDR3 totals 14 residues. The CDR3 sequence: CASYPRGTGNGYTF. CDR3 DNA sequence: TGTGCCAGCTACCCCCGGGGGACAGGGAATGGCTACACCTTC.

This CDR3 is CAISELNLSNQPQHF. The CDR3 region has the DNA TGTGCCATCAGTGAATTGAACCTTAGCAATCAGCCCCAGCATTTT. The rearrangement joins TRBV10-3 to TRBJ1-5; D uncertain. Trimming took off 3 bases at V and 0 bases at J, with 9 bases between the two ends. Looked up from germline, CDR1 is ENHRY and CDR2 is SYGVKD. CDR3 length equals 15 residues.

Turning to this clone: Other nucleotide sequences in the sample specify the same CDR3. V and J are TRBV18 and TRBJ2-7; D remains unclear. Germline loops: CDR1 KGHSH, CDR2 LQKENI. Trimming shortened V by 2 bases and J by 0 bases, and 2 bases separated the two germline ends. The CDR3 extends over 12 amino acids. CDR3 protein: CASSPDSYEQYF. The CDR3 DNA follows: TGTGCCAGCTCACCAGACTCCTACGAGCAGTACTTC.

CDR3 protein: CASSPGQALLGYTF. DNA for the CDR3: TGTGCCAGCAGCCCCGGACAGGCCCTACTTGGCTACACCTTC. This chain connects TRBV7-8 to TRBJ1-2, with 7 bases lining up with TRBD1. V lost 5 bases to trimming and J lost 7 bases; unmatched junction nucleotides: 10. Per the germline V gene, CDR1 is SGHVS and CDR2 is FQNEAQ. CDR3 size: 14 residues.

The V gene is TRBV28, the J gene TRBJ2-1; 10 bases line up with TRBD2. This CDR3 region has 15 residues. Per the germline V gene, CDR1 is MDHEN and CDR2 is SYDVKM. Trimming removed 5 bases from V and 8 bases from J; junction bases left unmatched: 9. The CDR3 is CASSGGLAGVYEQFF. CDR3 DNA sequence: TGTGCCAGCAGTGGCGGGCTAGCGGGAGTATATGAGCAGTTCTTC.

The CDR3 DNA is TGTGCCAGCAGCCAAAGGACGGCTGAAGAGACCCAGTACTTC. Residues: CASSQRTAEETQYF. V usage is TRBV11-2 and J usage is TRBJ2-5; no firm D call. The CDR3 sequence is 14 residues long. The germline CDR1 and CDR2 sequences are SGHAT and FQNNGV. Trimming removed 5 bases from V and 3 bases from J, with 13 bases in between.